These 6 T cell receptor beta chains originate from one sample sequenced in a study of metastatic and nonmetastatic thyroid tumors. Every patient underwent thyroid surgery untreated. TCRdb called clones again from the PCR reads with MiXCR. The repertoire holds about 56,000 clones, with less than 30% as singletons. Sequenced sample: blood. Source of these receptors: a female donor with papillary thyroid cancer or a benign thyroid nodule (not recorded which). Some clones in this sample may be carry-over from other donors' samples.

V usage is TRBV6-1 and J usage is TRBJ2-1; D is possibly TRBD1 or TRBD2 (6 bases each). Germline CDR1 and CDR2: MNHNS and SASEGT. The CDR3 contains 15 residues. V dropped 7 bases and J dropped 4 bases, with 17 bases sitting between them. The CDR3 region is CASNPQEGGYNEQFF. In nucleotides, the CDR3 is TGTGCCAGCAACCCCCAGGAAGGGGGGTACAATGAGCAGTTCTTC.

The chain recombines TRBV5-6 with TRBJ1-1, with D perhaps TRBD1 (5 bases). V lost 4 bases, J lost 5 bases, and 30 bases lay in between. The CDR3 length is 19 residues. CDR1 is SGHDT, CDR2 YYEEEE, per germline. This CDR3 reads CASSNWGLDGNTKWTEAFF. Here the CDR3 DNA reads TGTGCCAGCAGCAACTGGGGACTTGACGGCAATACAAAATGGACTGAAGCTTTCTTT. Complete variable domain (other parts from reference TRBV5-6 and TRBJ1-1): DAGVTQSPTHLIKTRGQQVTLRCSPKSGHDTVSWYQQALGQGPQFIFQYYEEEERQRGNFPDRFSGHQFPNYSSELNVNALLLGDSALYLCASSNWGLDGNTKWTEAFFGQGTRLTVV.

This sequence joins TRBV12-3 or TRBV12-4 and TRBJ2-3; no clear D. This CDR3 is 13 amino acids long. V was pared by 2 bases and J by 0 bases, with 3 bases between. The CDR3 reads CASSLMSTDTQYF. Written as DNA, the CDR3 is TGTGCCAGCAGTTTAATGAGCACAGATACGCAGTATTTT.

The rearrangement links TRBV4-2 to TRBJ2-2; 7 bases are a match to TRBD2. The CDR3 extends over 16 amino acids. V lost 1 base to trimming and J lost 1 base; unmatched junction nucleotides: 3. Germline V lookup: CDR1 LGHNA, CDR2 YNFKEQ. This CDR3 is CASSQAAGLNTGELFF. CDR3 coding DNA: TGTGCCAGCAGCCAAGCAGCGGGGTTGAACACCGGGGAGCTGTTTTTT.

There are many counts of this clone. The chain recombines TRBV6-5 with TRBJ1-2; TRBD1 is a possible D gene (5 bases). Trimming left V 2 bases short and J 2 bases short, with 15 bases between. The germline gives CDR1 MNHEY, CDR2 SVGAGI. There are 16 residues in the CDR3. For the CDR3, the DNA is TGTGCCAGCAGTTACAGCCGTTGGGGGGGGAACTATGGCTACACCTTC. Amino acids: CASSYSRWGGNYGYTF.

In its sample, this clone was seen a few times. V and J are TRBV6-1 and TRBJ1-1; possibly TRBD1 for D (6 bases). CDR1 is MNHNS, CDR2 SASEGT, per germline. CDR3 length: 14 amino acids. V shed 5 bases and J shed 2 bases, with 12 bases lying between them. Written as DNA, the CDR3 is TGTGCCAGCAGTAAGAAACAGGGAAACACTGAAGCTTTCTTT. This codes for CASSKKQGNTEAFF.